The 3 T cell receptor beta chains below come from one sample, sequenced in a study of OX40 agonist ivuxolimab in advanced cancers. Clones were sequenced by immunoSEQ multiplex PCR, and TCRdb holds only the in-frame ones, with some missing. Here the sample spans roughly 91,000 clones, around 90% being singletons. The sample was CD4+ or CD8+ T cells sorted from blood, taken in a trial of the OX40 agonist ivuxolimab. All receptors come from an adult with an advanced solid tumor such as melanoma, head and neck, liver or kidney cancer.

Here the CDR3 reads CASRPGQGTYEQYF. CDR3 nucleotide sequence: TGTGCCAGTAGACCGGGACAGGGGACCTACGAGCAGTACTTC. The V gene is TRBV19, the J gene TRBJ2-7, with TRBD1 matching 10 bases. Germline values: CDR1 LNHDA, CDR2 SQIVND (reference sequence). V gave up 6 bases and J gave up 2 bases; unmatched junction bases: 4. The CDR3 contains 14 residues.

The chain carries TRBV11-2 and TRBJ2-4; 9 bases align to TRBD2. The trim removed 5 bases at V and 7 bases at J, leaving 15 bases unmatched. CDR1 and CDR2 (germline): SGHAT, FQNNGV. This CDR3 has 17 amino acids. The CDR3 loop reads CASSPTPRGGQDNIQYF. The CDR3 DNA is TGTGCCAGCAGCCCCACTCCGCGGGGGGGCCAAGATAACATTCAGTACTTC.

This sequence joins TRBV28 and TRBJ1-6; TRBD1 matches 9 bases. V trimming: 4 bases; J trimming: 0 bases; junction bases outside the gene matches: 10. The CDR3 totals 19 residues. Germline CDR1 and CDR2: MDHEN and SYDVKM. In DNA, the CDR3 is TGTGCCAGCAGTTCGATCGGAGGGACAGGGAGCTCCTATAATTCACCCCTCCACTTT. This encodes CASSSIGGTGSSYNSPLHF.